This T cell receptor (beta chain) was profiled in a study of blood T cell repertoires in COVID-19. Study background: PBMCs, B-cell-depleted T cells, or T cells were the source of the cDNA or gDNA that made up the material.

Original methodology: Amplification of reference gene primers provided the estimated nucleated cell counts. Measured with immunoSEQ multiplex PCR; TCRdb has only the in-frame clones, and not every one. V, J and clone size were drawn from that table, and D and trimming were deduced from the DNA. Found here are about 120,000 clones, 69% of them singletons; the top ten hold approximately 2.1%. Germline values: CDR1 SGHTS, CDR2 YDEGEE. The V and J ends lost 1 base and 3 bases respectively, with 11 bases between them. The CDR3 has 15 residues. The V gene is TRBV5-8, the J gene TRBJ1-5; D not resolved. This TCR came from a woman in her seventies with acute or convalescent COVID-19. The specimen sequenced was peripheral blood. The CDR3 loop is CASSLKGGVNQPQHF. CDR3 coding DNA: TGTGCCAGCAGCTTGAAGGGAGGCGTCAATCAGCCCCAGCATTTT.